Following are 15 T cell receptor beta chains from one sample sequenced in a study of T cell changes during pregnancy in multiple sclerosis. Clones were read by immunoSEQ multiplex PCR, and TCRdb kept only the in-frame ones, dropping some. The profile shows about 100,000 clones, around 93% of them singletons. Source: peripheral blood, taken after pregnancy. These receptors originate from a female donor with multiple sclerosis, enrolled in a pregnancy study.

V is TRBV6-5 and J is TRBJ1-5; 7 positions match TRBD1. The J segment lost 6 bases and the V segment lost 4 bases, leaving 3 bases of the junction unmatched. CDR3 length: 13 residues. Germline CDR1 is MNHEY and CDR2 is SVGAGI. The CDR3 nucleotides read TGTGCCAGCAGTTCCGGGACAGCTCAGCCCCAGCATTTT. This gives the protein CASSSGTAQPQHF.

This chain links TRBV28 with TRBJ2-7, with 11 bases that match TRBD2. J lost 0 bases, V lost 3 bases, and 13 bases had no gene match. The CDR3 consists of 19 residues. The germline gives CDR1 MDHEN, CDR2 SYDVKM. CDR3 region: CASSFQTGLAGGISYEQYF. The CDR3 region has the DNA TGTGCCAGCAGTTTTCAAACCGGGCTAGCGGGAGGAATCTCCTACGAGCAGTACTTC.

The chain combines TRBV7-9 with TRBJ2-7; D uncertain. The germline V and J ends were trimmed by 5 bases and 2 bases, with 4 bases remaining between them. Germline CDR1 and CDR2: SEHNR and FQNEAQ (reference sequence). The CDR3 covers 11 residues. CDR3 sequence reads: CASSDTYEQYF. The CDR3 DNA reads TGTGCCAGCAGCGACACCTACGAGCAGTACTTC.

CDR3 region: CASSYEAGGPPGQYF. The CDR3 nucleotides read TGTGCCAGCAGTTACGAAGCGGGAGGGCCTCCGGGGCAGTATTTT. The chain is built from TRBV6-5 and TRBJ2-3, with 10 bases lining up with TRBD2. J gave up 11 bases and V 2 bases, and 10 bases lay outside the gene matches. Germline assignment: CDR1 MNHEY and CDR2 SVGAGI. The CDR3 is 15 residues long.

The table lists this clone with a few counts. The rearrangement uses TRBV7-2 and TRBJ1-2; 7 bases align to TRBD1. V gave up 0 bases and J gave up 3 bases; unmatched junction bases: 4. Per the germline V gene, CDR1 is SGHTA and CDR2 is FQGNSA. The length of the CDR3 is 15 residues. CDR3 nucleotides: TGTGCCAGCAGCTTAGCGACAGGGATCGACTATGGCTACACCTTC. This gives the protein CASSLATGIDYGYTF.

The chain has TRBV6-1 and TRBJ1-6, with a weak D call TRBD1 (6 bases). V was cut by 5 bases and J by 6 bases, with 14 bases left in between. CDR3 size: 15 residues. Germline V gene sequence: CDR1 MNHNS, CDR2 SASEGT. The CDR3 region is CASSLTGNINSPLHF. CDR3 sequence (DNA): TGTGCCAGCAGTCTCACAGGGAACATTAATTCACCCCTCCACTTT.

The chain uses TRBV28 and TRBJ2-3, with TRBD1 identical over 7 bases. With V trimmed by 6 bases and J by 2 bases, 11 bases remained unmatched. CDR1 MDHEN and CDR2 SYDVKM come from the germline V gene. The CDR3 runs to 16 residues. The CDR3 spells CASSPMGTENTDTQYF. The CDR3 DNA reads as TGTGCCAGCAGCCCTATGGGGACAGAGAACACAGATACGCAGTATTTT.

The chain carries TRBV7-9 and TRBJ2-7; D perhaps matches TRBD2 (5 bases). V shed 3 bases and J shed 5 bases, with 14 bases lying between them. The CDR3 spans 14 residues. CDR1 SEHNR and CDR2 FQNEAQ come from the germline V gene (reference sequence). This CDR3 is CASSLMGEVDEQYF. As DNA, the CDR3 is TGTGCCAGCAGCTTGATGGGAGAAGTGGACGAGCAGTACTTC. The full variable domain, its missing parts supplied by reference TRBV7-9 and TRBJ2-7, is DTGVSQNPRHKITKRGQNVTFRCDPISEHNRLYWYRQTLGQGPEFLTYFQNEAQLEKSRLLSDRFSAERPKGSFSTLEIQRTEQGDSAMYLCASSLMGEVDEQYFGPGTRLTVT.

The chain joins TRBV18 to TRBJ1-6, with a weak D call TRBD1 (5 bases). V lost 4 bases and J 6 bases, leaving 13 bases between the germline ends. The germline V gene has CDR1 KGHSH and CDR2 LQKENI. The CDR3 has 15 residues. The CDR3 here is CASSQQGGTNSPLHF. The DNA of the CDR3 is TGTGCCAGCTCACAGCAGGGTGGTACTAATTCACCCCTCCACTTT.

The chain uses TRBV28 and TRBJ1-1, with no clear D. Germline V lookup: CDR1 MDHEN, CDR2 SYDVKM. V shed 3 bases and J shed 1 base, with 12 bases lying between them. The CDR3 covers 15 residues. CDR3 bases: TGTGCCAGCAGTTTGGAGGTGTGGAGGAACACTGAAGCTTTCTTT. It specifies CASSLEVWRNTEAFF.

The chain carries TRBV9 and TRBJ2-1; 7 bases map to TRBD2. CDR3 length: 17 residues. V gave up 4 bases and J gave up 5 bases; unmatched junction bases: 15. Germline loops: CDR1 SGDLS, CDR2 YYNGEE. Written as DNA, the CDR3 is TGTGCCAGCAGCCCTCTCTCCGGGGGGAATCGGCACAATGAGCAGTTCTTC. It codes for CASSPLSGGNRHNEQFF.

The V gene is TRBV7-9, the J gene TRBJ2-5, with 9 bases identical to TRBD2. Trimming took 4 bases from V and 4 from J; bases not matched to a gene: 10. Per germline, CDR1 SEHNR and CDR2 FQNEAQ (reference sequence). The CDR3 covers 16 residues. The DNA for the CDR3 is TGTGCCAGCAGCTACGCCCCCACAGCGGGAGGAGAGACCCAGTACTTC. This gives the protein CASSYAPTAGGETQYF.

This chain joins TRBV4-3 and TRBJ2-3, with D uncertain. With 0 bases removed from V and 5 bases from J, the gap between germline ends came to 9 bases. The length of the CDR3 is 14 residues. Germline V gene lookup returns CDR1 LGHNA and CDR2 YSLEER. The chain's CDR3 is CASSQDSPGDTQYF. The CDR3 nucleotides read TGCGCCAGCAGCCAAGATAGCCCGGGAGATACGCAGTATTTT.

The chain employs TRBV5-1 and TRBJ1-4, with D uncertain. The V end lost 6 bases, the J end lost 0 bases, and 9 bases lay between the germline ends. This CDR3 comprises 14 residues. Germline assignment: CDR1 SGHRS and CDR2 YFSETQ. The CDR3 loop reads CASKLGATNEKLFF. As DNA, the CDR3 is TGCGCCAGCAAGCTAGGTGCAACTAATGAAAAACTGTTTTTT.

This chain joins TRBV2 and TRBJ2-7; perhaps TRBD1 as D (7 bases). V lost 8 bases to trimming and J lost 0 bases, with 14 bases between them. Per the germline V gene, CDR1 is SNHLY and CDR2 is FYNNEI. CDR3 length: 14 amino acids. CDR3 protein: CASGGTASSYEQYF. Written as DNA, the CDR3 is TGTGCCAGCGGAGGGACAGCGAGCTCCTACGAGCAGTACTTC.